This entry features one T cell receptor beta chain sequence. Antigen: not known. These data come from a study of cytomegalovirus exposure and HLA in healthy donors. CDR3 length: 14 residues. Deletions cut 0 bases from V and 5 bases from J, with 11 bases between. The germline CDR1 and CDR2 sequences are SGDLS and YYNGEE. This PCR relied on a set of 60 Vbeta primers and 13 Jbeta primers. Profiling relied on immunoSEQ multiplex PCR, and the TCRdb table lists in-frame clones only, not all of them. The sample gives tens of thousands of clones, 78% of which show up once; approximately 2.7% is in the top ten. Whole-study results and caveats: It was likely that a cluster of highly shared sequence variants was a sequencing artifact. For cytomegalovirus status, the classifier reportedly gave diagnoses with high specificity and sensitivity. According to a later analysis, donors in an Asian-associated ancestry cluster reportedly had fewer N-insertions than the approximately 620-donor mean.

The source material was PBMCs. The TCR comes from a male donor in good health and CMV-seropositive. V is TRBV9 and J is TRBJ1-2; D is unclear. The CDR3 nucleotides read TGTGCCAGCAGCGTAGAGTCGGTTTGGTATGGCTACACCTTC. It specifies CASSVESVWYGYTF.